This entry lists 10 T cell receptor beta chains sequenced from one sample in a study of blood T cell repertoires in COVID-19. Sequencing was performed with immunoSEQ multiplex PCR; in TCRdb, only in-frame clones are kept and a portion is missing. The sample includes roughly 260,000 clones, roughly four fifths of them seen just once. Sequencing was done on a sample of peripheral blood. The receptors were gathered from a woman in her seventies with acute or convalescent COVID-19.

The V call is TRBV5-1, the J call TRBJ1-1, with TRBD1 matching 8 bases. The CDR3 runs 15 residues. Unmatched junction bases numbered 4, after V lost 2 bases and J lost 1 base. Looked up from germline, CDR1 is SGHRS and CDR2 is YFSETQ. CDR3 region: CASSFSQGANTEAFF. CDR3 nucleotide sequence: TGCGCCAGCAGCTTCAGTCAGGGGGCGAACACTGAAGCTTTCTTT.

The V gene is TRBV5-1, the J gene TRBJ2-1; 11 bases align to TRBD2. Germline V gene data show CDR1 as SGHRS and CDR2 as YFSETQ. The CDR3 length is 13 residues. In nucleotides, the CDR3 is TGCGCGAGTGGCCTAGCGGGGGGCAATGAGCAGTTCTTC. Its translation is CASGLAGGNEQFF.

The V gene is TRBV4-2, the J gene TRBJ1-2, with 7 bases matching TRBD1. The germline CDR1 and CDR2 sequences are LGHNA and YNFKEQ. J was trimmed by 1 base and V by 3 bases; bases with no gene match: 5. This CDR3 region has 15 residues. CDR3 amino acids: CASSQAGQINYGYTF. For the CDR3, the DNA is TGTGCCAGCAGCCAGGCGGGACAGATTAACTATGGCTACACCTTC.

The V gene is TRBV5-1, the J gene TRBJ1-1, with 8 bases that match TRBD1. The germline V gene encodes CDR1 SGHRS and CDR2 YFSETQ. V shed 4 bases, J shed 8 bases, and the junction held 7 bases outside the gene matches. The CDR3 spans 13 residues. The DNA of the CDR3 is TGCGCCAGCAGCATAGACAGGGGATCGGAAGCTTTCTTT. Translation: CASSIDRGSEAFF. Drawing the rest from reference TRBV5-1 and TRBJ1-1, the complete variable domain is KAGVTQTPRYLIKTRGQQVTLSCSPISGHRSVSWYQQTPGQGLQFLFEYFSETQRNKGNFPGRFSGRQFSNSRSEMNVSTLELGDSALYLCASSIDRGSEAFFGQGTRLTVV.

The rearrangement links TRBV7-2 to TRBJ2-1; 12 nucleotides align to TRBD2. Germline assignment: CDR1 SGHTA and CDR2 FQGNSA. The CDR3 has 15 residues. With V trimmed by 2 bases and J by 6 bases, 2 bases remained unmatched. CDR3 sequence reads: CASSLMGLAGNEQFF. In DNA form, the CDR3 reads TGTGCCAGCAGCTTAATGGGACTAGCGGGCAATGAGCAGTTCTTC.

This chain joins TRBV12-3 or TRBV12-4 and TRBJ1-1; D not resolved. Trimming pared 3 bases from V and 4 bases from J, leaving 9 bases between. The CDR3 is made up of 13 amino acids. CDR3 protein: CASSFGVGTEAFF. CDR3 nucleotides: TGTGCCAGCAGTTTCGGGGTCGGCACTGAAGCTTTCTTT.

The chain joins TRBV10-3 to TRBJ2-7; 12 bases line up with TRBD1. The CDR3 is 16 amino acids. Looked up from germline, CDR1 is ENHRY and CDR2 is SYGVKD. Trimming cost V 4 bases and J 5 bases; bases outside gene matches: 9. CDR3 region: CAISVTGGTGGNEQYF. CDR3 sequence (DNA): TGTGCCATCAGTGTCACCGGAGGGACAGGGGGCAACGAGCAGTACTTC.

This chain connects TRBV19 to TRBJ1-4, with a weak D call TRBD1 (5 bases). This CDR3 is 15 amino acids long. V dropped 4 bases and J dropped 3 bases, with 12 bases sitting between them. In germline, CDR1 is LNHDA, CDR2 SQIVND (reference sequence). For the CDR3, the DNA is TGTGCCAGTAGTACACCAGGAGGGGCTAATGAAAAACTGTTTTTT. As protein: CASSTPGGANEKLFF. Based on the CDR3 plus reference TRBV19 and TRBJ1-4, the full variable domain is DGGITQSPKYLFRKEGQNVTLSCEQNLNHDAMYWYRQDPGQGLRLIYYSQIVNDFQKGDIAEGYSVSREKKESFPLTVTSAQKNPTAFYLCASSTPGGANEKLFFGSGTQLSVL.

The chain links TRBV28 to TRBJ1-1; no firm D call. The CDR3 sequence is 12 residues long. V lost 6 bases and J lost 2, with 7 bases in between. CDR1 MDHEN and CDR2 SYDVKM come from the germline V gene. CDR3 nucleotide sequence: TGTGCCAGCAGGTCTCCCAACACTGAAGCTTTCTTT. This translates into CASRSPNTEAFF.

The chain joins TRBV5-4 to TRBJ1-2; D may be TRBD1 (6 bases). The germline gives CDR1 SGHNT, CDR2 YYREEE (reference sequence). The CDR3 has 15 residues. Trimming left V 7 bases short and J 4 bases short, with 20 bases between. The CDR3 is CASRNHRDNPYGYTF. CDR3 nucleotide sequence: TGTGCCAGCCGAAATCACCGGGACAACCCCTATGGCTACACCTTC. The full variable domain, rest sourced from reference TRBV5-4 and TRBJ1-2, is ETGVTQSPTHLIKTRGQQVTLRCSSQSGHNTVSWYQQALGQGPQFIFQYYREEENGRGNFPPRFSGLQFPNYSSELNVNALELDDSALYLCASRNHRDNPYGYTFGSGTRLTVV.